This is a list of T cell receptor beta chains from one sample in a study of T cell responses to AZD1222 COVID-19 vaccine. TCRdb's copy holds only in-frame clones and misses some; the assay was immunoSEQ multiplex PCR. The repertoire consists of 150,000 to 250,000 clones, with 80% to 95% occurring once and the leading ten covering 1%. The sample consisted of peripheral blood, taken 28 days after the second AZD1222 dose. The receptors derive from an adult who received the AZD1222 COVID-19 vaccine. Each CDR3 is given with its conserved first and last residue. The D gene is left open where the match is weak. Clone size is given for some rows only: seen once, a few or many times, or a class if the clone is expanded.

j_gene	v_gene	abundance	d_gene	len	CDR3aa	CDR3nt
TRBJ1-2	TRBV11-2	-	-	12	CASSLTGVGYTF	TGTGCCAGCAGCTTAACCGGGGTTGGCTACACCTTC
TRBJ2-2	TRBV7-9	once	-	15	CASSPRGTGPGELFF	TGTGCCAGCAGCCCAAGGGGCACAGGCCCCGGGGAGCTGTTTTTT
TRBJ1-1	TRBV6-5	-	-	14	CASSYGQTNTEAFF	TGTGCCAGCAGTTACGGCCAGACAAACACTGAAGCTTTCTTT
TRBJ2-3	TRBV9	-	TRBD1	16	CASSTPGQGATDTQYF	TGTGCCAGCAGCACTCCGGGACAGGGGGCAACAGATACGCAGTATTTT
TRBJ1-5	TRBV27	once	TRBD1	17	CASSLPGTDRSNQPQHF	TGTGCCAGCAGTTTACCCGGGACAGACAGAAGCAATCAGCCCCAGCATTTT
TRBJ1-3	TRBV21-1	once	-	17	CASSTRPPGGFGNTIYF	TGTGCCAGCAGCACCCGACCCCCAGGAGGATTTGGAAACACCATATATTTT
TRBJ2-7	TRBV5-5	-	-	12	CASSFTIYEQYF	TGTGCCAGCAGCTTCACGATTTACGAGCAGTACTTC
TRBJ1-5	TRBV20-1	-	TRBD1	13	CSASLGGDQPQHF	TGCAGTGCTAGTTTAGGGGGCGATCAGCCCCAGCATTTT
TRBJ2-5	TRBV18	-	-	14	CASSPMGVGETQYF	TGTGCCAGCTCACCCATGGGGGTTGGAGAGACCCAGTACTTC
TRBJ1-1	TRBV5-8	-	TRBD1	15	CASSYQGAAGTEAFF	TGTGCCAGCAGTTATCAGGGGGCTGCGGGCACTGAAGCTTTCTTT
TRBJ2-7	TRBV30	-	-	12	CAWSQSSYEQYF	TGTGCCTGGAGTCAATCATCCTACGAGCAGTACTTC
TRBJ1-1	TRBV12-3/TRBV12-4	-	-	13	CASSLSRRGEAFF	TGTGCCAGCAGTTTATCCAGGCGCGGTGAAGCTTTCTTT
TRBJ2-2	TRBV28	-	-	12	CASSLTMGELFF	TGTGCCAGCAGTTTAACCATGGGGGAGCTGTTTTTT
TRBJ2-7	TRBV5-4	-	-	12	CASSLDRYEQYF	TGTGCCAGCAGCTTGGACAGGTACGAGCAGTACTTC
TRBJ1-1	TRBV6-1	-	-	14	CASSDGRRNTEAFF	TGTGCCAGCAGTGATGGACGGCGGAACACTGAAGCTTTCTTT
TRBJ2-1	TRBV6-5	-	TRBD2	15	CASSMTSGGANEQFF	TGTGCCAGCAGTATGACTAGCGGGGGGGCCAATGAGCAGTTCTTC
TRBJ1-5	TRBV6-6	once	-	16	CASSPRGGDSNQPQHF	TGTGCCAGCAGTCCTAGGGGGGGGGACAGCAATCAGCCCCAGCATTTT